The T cell receptor beta chain under discussion was sequenced for a study of blood T cell repertoires in COVID-19. Study-level background: COVID-19 samples collected from the United States, Italy and Spain covered acute and convalescent phases.

This clone was seen more than once but under ten times. The method was immunoSEQ multiplex PCR; TCRdb's version includes in-frame clones alone and lacks a portion of them. There are just under 80,000 clones in the sample; roughly 85% occur only once, and 30% to 40% lies in the top ten. The V gene end was trimmed by 3 bases and the J gene end by 1 base; junction bases not matched to a gene: 0. CDR3 length: 15 residues. Germline-derived CDR1 and CDR2 are KGHSH and LQKENI. The source of this sequence is a woman in her 70s with acute or convalescent COVID-19. The sequencing sample was made of peripheral blood. The rearrangement uses TRBV18 and TRBJ1-5; 10 bases fit TRBD1. In nucleotides, the CDR3 is TGTGCCAGCTCACCGGACAGGGGGAGCAATCAGCCCCAGCATTTT. Encoded protein: CASSPDRGSNQPQHF.